This T cell receptor beta chain was sequenced during a study of blood T cell repertoires in COVID-19. Germline-derived CDR1 and CDR2 are SGHRS and YFSETQ. The CDR3 runs to 15 residues. V trimming: 0 bases; J trimming: 0 bases; junction bases outside the gene matches: 1. The repertoire was sequenced with immunoSEQ multiplex PCR; TCRdb's copy has only in-frame clones and lacks some. The repertoire includes about 160,000 clones, roughly four fifths of them detected once, and about 7.2% sits in the top ten. This chain uses TRBV5-1 with TRBJ2-3, with TRBD2 identical over 7 bases. The sequencing input was PBMCs or T cells enriched from blood (not recorded which). The TCR comes from a man aged 50 or older who had recovered from COVID-19. The CDR3 DNA is TGCGCCAGCAGCTTGGGAGCGGGGAGCACAGATACGCAGTATTTT. Protein product: CASSLGAGSTDTQYF.